The clone carrying this T cell receptor beta chain showed up just a few times. This sample stems from a study of T-cell reconstitution after alpha-beta-depleted transplantation in children. Construction of the TCRbeta library involved unique molecular identifiers. TCRdb re-called the PCR reads through MiXCR, storing one row per CDR3 protein. The sample lists approximately 590,000 distinct CDR3 sequences; roughly a tenth were seen once. The CDR3 extends over 14 amino acids. Germline CDR1 and CDR2: SQVTM and ANQGSEA. V was shortened by 4 bases and J by 5 bases, with 17 bases between the two germline ends.

The sample was PBMCs from the stem cell graft donor, taken from the stem cell graft. V is TRBV29-1 and J is TRBJ2-5, with D perhaps matching TRBD1 or TRBD2 (6 bases each). This clonotype was obtained from a human donor who donated a stem cell graft to a child with acute myeloid leukemia. CDR3 nucleotide sequence: TGCAGCGTTGCCCCGGGGGCCGGCGGGGAGACCCAGTACTTC. It specifies CSVAPGAGGETQYF.